A selection of T cell receptor beta chains follows, all from one sample in a study of technical replicates of blood from several donors. Produced via immunoSEQ multiplex PCR; TCRdb's table is partial and in-frame only. The data contain under 85,000 clones, roughly 94% of them singletons. The sample comprised T cells isolated from PBMCs. All receptors derive from a human donor in good health. The CDR3 runs from the conserved cysteine through the conserved F or W. Size is stated for part of the rows, as once, few or many counts, or as a class when the clone is expanded.

cdr3_aa: CASRISTGGSYNEQFF; clone_size: .; j_call: TRBJ2-1; v_call: TRBV5-1
cdr3_aa: CASSIPGLAFEQYF; clone_size: .; j_call: TRBJ2-7; v_call: TRBV28
cdr3_aa: CASSYPRAGMNTGELFF; clone_size: .; j_call: TRBJ2-2; v_call: TRBV11-2
cdr3_aa: CASSPGLAQAYEQYF; clone_size: .; j_call: TRBJ2-7; v_call: TRBV18
cdr3_aa: CASSLTGGQGQGNQPQHF; clone_size: .; j_call: TRBJ1-5; v_call: TRBV7-2
cdr3_aa: CASGKEGPIADTQYF; clone_size: .; j_call: TRBJ2-3; v_call: TRBV6-4
cdr3_aa: CASSFAGTYEQYF; clone_size: .; j_call: TRBJ2-7; v_call: TRBV14
cdr3_aa: CASSQTVSYEQYF; clone_size: .; j_call: TRBJ2-7; v_call: TRBV13
cdr3_aa: CASSSPGQGADTQYF; clone_size: .; j_call: TRBJ2-3; v_call: TRBV7-6
cdr3_aa: CASKESSGGYYGYTF; clone_size: .; j_call: TRBJ1-2; v_call: TRBV5-1
cdr3_aa: CASSPGGGQKTYEQYF; clone_size: .; j_call: TRBJ2-7; v_call: TRBV5-4
cdr3_aa: CASSLHRDILNTEAFF; clone_size: few; j_call: TRBJ1-1; v_call: TRBV14
cdr3_aa: CASSQVGRYNEQFF; clone_size: .; j_call: TRBJ2-1; v_call: TRBV14
cdr3_aa: CASTQTGLLFYGYTF; clone_size: .; j_call: TRBJ1-2; v_call: TRBV2
cdr3_aa: CASSQGGGAREKLFF; clone_size: once; j_call: TRBJ1-4; v_call: TRBV4-2
cdr3_aa: CASSKWGGRGGSNQPQHF; clone_size: .; j_call: TRBJ1-5; v_call: TRBV21-1
cdr3_aa: CSARTGLESTYGYTF; clone_size: .; j_call: TRBJ1-2; v_call: TRBV29-1
cdr3_aa: CAWSKGQGRETQYF; clone_size: .; j_call: TRBJ2-5; v_call: TRBV30
cdr3_aa: CASSPPRDRGRVGYTF; clone_size: .; j_call: TRBJ1-2; v_call: TRBV18
cdr3_aa: CASSQGYGYTF; clone_size: .; j_call: TRBJ1-2; v_call: TRBV19
cdr3_aa: CASRTGNYGYTF; clone_size: .; j_call: TRBJ1-2; v_call: TRBV2
cdr3_aa: CASSTPGNEQFF; clone_size: .; j_call: TRBJ2-1; v_call: TRBV19
cdr3_aa: CASRSDSLGYGYTF; clone_size: .; j_call: TRBJ1-2; v_call: TRBV6-4